One and the same sample provided the 15 T cell receptor beta chains below, sequenced in a study of T cells in Graves' hyperthyroidism and ophthalmopathy. Template material for amplifying TCR beta CDR3 regions consisted of RNA transcripts. Carried out on the TCR CDR3, a first-round RT-PCR used the HTBI primer set. Via MiXCR, TCRdb re-called the multiplex PCR reads, giving one row per CDR3 protein. Found here are hundreds of thousands of distinct CDR3 sequences, about 17% of them singletons; the top ten hold 3% to 4%. Sequenced material: blood. The receptor set was obtained from a woman in her 30s with Graves' hyperthyroidism.

This clonotype was observed a few times. The CDR3 is CSATTLAGGVHEQFF. The CDR3, as DNA: TGCAGTGCTACCACACTAGCGGGAGGTGTCCATGAGCAGTTCTTC. The rearrangement joins TRBV20-1 to TRBJ2-1, with 12 bases lining up with TRBD2. Trimming took 4 bases from V and 8 from J; bases not matched to a gene: 9. Germline V lookup: CDR1 DFQATT, CDR2 SNEGSKA (reference sequence). The CDR3 covers 15 residues.

The chain uses TRBV5-6 and TRBJ1-1; D may be TRBD1 (6 bases). The germline V gene encodes CDR1 SGHDT and CDR2 YYEEEE. Trimming removed 0 bases from V and 5 bases from J, with 17 bases in between. CDR3 length equals 16 residues. CDR3 amino acids: CASSLAGGGRGTEAFF. The CDR3 nucleotides read TGTGCCAGCAGCTTGGCCGGGGGGGGGCGAGGGACTGAAGCTTTCTTT.

This chain joins TRBV5-1 and TRBJ2-2; 7 bases match TRBD2. Germline assignment: CDR1 SGHRS and CDR2 YFSETQ. V lost 4 bases, J lost 7 bases, and 13 bases stayed unmatched. The CDR3 is 16 residues long. The CDR3 loop is CASSPTTRAGDGELFF. The CDR3 nucleotides are TGCGCCAGCAGCCCCACTACCCGGGCGGGGGACGGGGAGCTGTTTTTT.

Many counts were recorded for this clonotype. The chain employs TRBV6-1 and TRBJ1-1; no clear D. The germline V gene encodes CDR1 MNHNS and CDR2 SASEGT. This CDR3 contains 13 residues. V lost 6 bases and J lost 4, with 12 bases in between. The CDR3 loop reads CASRPTETTEAFF. CDR3 sequence (DNA): TGTGCCAGCAGACCCACAGAGACCACTGAAGCTTTCTTT.

The table lists this clonotype with a few counts. The chain links TRBV6-1 to TRBJ2-5; TRBD2 matches at 7 bases. The germline V gene has CDR1 MNHNS and CDR2 SASEGT. J gave up 5 bases and V 6 bases, and 6 bases lay outside the gene matches. The CDR3 covers 13 residues. The CDR3 nucleotides are TGTGCCAGCAGGGGGGAGGGCCGGGAGACCCAGTACTTC. It codes for CASRGEGRETQYF.

In this sample, this clonotype turned up many times. The chain uses TRBV6-1 and TRBJ2-7; D may be TRBD1 (5 bases). Germline-derived CDR1 and CDR2 are MNHNS and SASEGT. The CDR3 loop spans 15 amino acids. V was clipped by 5 bases and J by 3 bases, with 17 bases between them. The CDR3 reads CASSSLYGANYEQYF. The CDR3 nucleotides are TGTGCCAGCAGTTCCCTTTATGGGGCGAACTACGAGCAGTACTTC.

This clonotype was recorded a few times. The V call is TRBV29-1, the J call TRBJ2-7, with D perhaps matching TRBD1 or TRBD2 (6 bases each). The V gene's germline CDR1 is SQVTM and CDR2 ANQGSEA. The CDR3 covers 13 residues. The V gene lost 7 bases and the J gene lost 2 bases, with 15 bases spanning the gap. This CDR3 is CSAGVSGPYEQYF. The CDR3, as DNA: TGCAGCGCAGGGGTTAGCGGCCCCTACGAGCAGTACTTC.

This clonotype showed up many times. V gene TRBV27 combines with J gene TRBJ2-7; TRBD2 is a possible D gene (7 bases). The CDR3 has 19 residues. The germline V gene has CDR1 MNHEY and CDR2 SMNVEV (reference sequence). Trimming pared 5 bases from V and 3 bases from J, leaving 29 bases between. The CDR3 nucleotides are TGTGCCAGCAGTCCGCTACAAGGGGGGCTCGGGAGGCTTGGCTACGAGCAGTACTTC. Translated, it gives CASSPLQGGLGRLGYEQYF.

A single count supports this clonotype. This chain joins TRBV9 and TRBJ2-3; 7 nucleotides agree with TRBD2. The CDR3 consists of 16 residues. Per germline, CDR1 SGDLS and CDR2 YYNGEE. Losses at the gene ends were 0 bases for V and 5 bases for J; bases not matched to a gene: 9. In DNA, the CDR3 is TGTGCCAGCAGCGTAGATGCGGGAGAAGGGCTAGATACGCAGTATTTT. Translated: CASSVDAGEGLDTQYF.

This clonotype was counted a few times. V usage is TRBV28 and J usage is TRBJ2-1, with D unclear. This CDR3 has 15 residues. The V and J ends lost 7 bases and 4 bases respectively, with 17 bases between them. Germline assignment: CDR1 MDHEN and CDR2 SYDVKM. The CDR3 nucleotides read TGTGCCAGCAAGACCTCAGCGTGGCTGTACAATGAGCAGTTCTTC. Translated, it gives CASKTSAWLYNEQFF. Complete variable domain (other parts from reference TRBV28 and TRBJ2-1): DVKVTQSSRYLVKRTGEKVFLECVQDMDHENMFWYRQDPGLGLRLIYFSYDVKMKEKGDIPEGYSVSREKKERFSLILESASTNQTSMYLCASKTSAWLYNEQFFGPGTRLTVL.

The rearrangement joins TRBV20-1 to TRBJ1-1; no firm D call. The V gene's germline CDR1 is DFQATT and CDR2 SNEGSKA (reference sequence). The CDR3 is 15 amino acids. V shed 1 base and J shed 4 bases, with 16 bases lying between them. This CDR3 is CSARVLRGEFTEAFF. In DNA form, the CDR3 reads TGCAGTGCTAGAGTTTTACGGGGTGAGTTCACTGAAGCTTTCTTT.

This chain links TRBV2 with TRBJ2-3, with TRBD2 as a possible D gene (6 bases). Between the trimmed V and J ends, which lost 7 bases and 6 bases, there was a span of 23 bases. In germline, CDR1 is SNHLY, CDR2 FYNNEI. This CDR3 is built from 16 residues. The CDR3 DNA sequence: TGTGCCAGCACCCGAAGCGGGCCGACCCAAGTGGATACGCAGTATTTT. Translated: CASTRSGPTQVDTQYF.

The V gene is TRBV19, the J gene TRBJ2-7; possibly TRBD1 for D (6 bases). There are 11 residues in the CDR3. Germline V gene sequence: CDR1 LNHDA, CDR2 SQIVND (reference sequence). With 10 bases removed from V and 6 bases from J, the gap between germline ends came to 13 bases. The CDR3 here is CATRDMGEQYF. The CDR3 DNA reads as TGTGCCACCCGGGACATGGGCGAGCAGTACTTC.

This clonotype turned up a few times. V usage is TRBV28 and J usage is TRBJ1-2; a weak D match, TRBD1 (5 bases). V was pared by 9 bases and J by 8 bases, with 19 bases between. The CDR3 has 13 residues. Germline-derived CDR1 and CDR2 are MDHEN and SYDVKM. As DNA, the CDR3 is TGTGCCAGTTCAGTGGGGACCCCTAGGGGCTACACCTTC. Translated, it gives CASSVGTPRGYTF.

The chain is built from TRBV13 and TRBJ2-3; 8 bases map to TRBD1. The ends lost 5 bases at V and 5 bases at J; junction bases unmatched: 6. The CDR3 extends over 14 amino acids. CDR1 and CDR2 from the germline V gene are PRHDT and FYEKMQ (reference sequence). The CDR3 coding sequence is TGTGCCAGCAGCCAACCGACAGGGGAAGATACGCAGTATTTT. Residues: CASSQPTGEDTQYF. Variable domain in full (rest from reference TRBV13 and TRBJ2-3): AAGVIQSPRHLIKEKRETATLKCYPIPRHDTVYWYQQGPGQDPQFLISFYEKMQSDKGSIPDRFSAQQFSDYHSELNMSSLELGDSALYFCASSQPTGEDTQYFGPGTRLTVL.